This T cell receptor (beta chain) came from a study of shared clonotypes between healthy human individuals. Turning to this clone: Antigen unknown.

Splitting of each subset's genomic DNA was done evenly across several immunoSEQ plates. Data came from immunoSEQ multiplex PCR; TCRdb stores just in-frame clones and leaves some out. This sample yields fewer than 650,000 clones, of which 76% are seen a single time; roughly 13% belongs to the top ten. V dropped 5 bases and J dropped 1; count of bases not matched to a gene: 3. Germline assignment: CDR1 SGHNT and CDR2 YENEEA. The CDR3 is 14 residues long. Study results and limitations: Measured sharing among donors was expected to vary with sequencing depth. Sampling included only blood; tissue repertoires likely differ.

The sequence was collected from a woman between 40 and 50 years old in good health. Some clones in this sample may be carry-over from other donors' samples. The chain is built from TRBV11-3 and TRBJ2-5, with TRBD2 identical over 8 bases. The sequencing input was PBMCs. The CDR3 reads CASSLTSAQETQYF. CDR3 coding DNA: TGTGCCAGCAGCCTGACTAGCGCCCAAGAGACCCAGTACTTC.